This T cell receptor (beta chain) emerged from a study of CD8+ T cells in alopecia areata. Looking at the study overall: Among treated patients, oral tofacitinib was administered at 5 to 10 mg twice daily.

Treatment meaning: oral pan-JAK inhibitor, 5-10 mg twice daily. For this clone: Antigen: not known.

Deletions cut 2 bases from V and 3 bases from J, with 14 bases between. There are 16 residues in the CDR3. Germline V gene sequence: CDR1 LNHDA, CDR2 SQIVND (reference sequence). Extracted RNA was reverse transcribed into cDNA, the sequencing template. The repertoire was sequenced with immunoSEQ multiplex PCR; TCRdb's copy has only in-frame clones and lacks some. This sample carries 150,000 to 200,000 clones, less than 70% of them seen once, and the ten largest clones take under 1.5%. Study-level points and caveats: Compared with mice, patients displayed less clear TCR sharing, possibly for HLA-related reasons.

This chain joins TRBV19 and TRBJ1-5; D possibly corresponds to TRBD1 (5 bases). Specimen: CD4+ T cells sorted from blood, collected around week 49, from a patient treated with tofacitinib. The origin of this receptor is a human donor with alopecia areata. The CDR3 loop reads CASSILGNRYNQPQHF. The CDR3 bases are TGTGCCAGTAGTATACTCGGCAACAGGTACAATCAGCCCCAGCATTTT.